A single sample gave rise to the 29 T cell receptor beta chains below, sequenced in a study of shared clonotypes between healthy human individuals. Naive CD8 populations comprised CD45RO-negative cells positively selected for CCR7, excluding terminally differentiated effector memory CD45RA+ cells. Method: immunoSEQ multiplex PCR; TCRdb's copy keeps in-frame clones and lacks some. Of around 1.9 million clones in the sample, roughly 93% were seen once. Sequenced: naive CD8+ T cells from PBMCs. The receptor source for this set is a man between 18 and 35 years old in good health. Some clones in this sample may be carry-over from other donors' samples.

J is TRBJ2-3 and V is TRBV19; D is perhaps TRBD2 (5 bases). The CDR3 is 15 amino acids. CDR1 and CDR2 from the germline V gene are LNHDA and SQIVND (reference sequence). Deletions cut 6 bases from V and 6 bases from J, with 19 bases between. The CDR3 nucleotides are TGTGCCAGTAGAATTGTGGCGTCGTGGGAGGATACGCAGTATTTT. Translated: CASRIVASWEDTQYF.

The chain couples TRBV2 to TRBJ2-1, with TRBD2 matching 9 bases. In germline, CDR1 is SNHLY, CDR2 FYNNEI. This CDR3 spans 15 amino acids. J was trimmed by 4 bases and V by 6 bases; bases with no gene match: 7. In nucleotides, the CDR3 is TGTGCCAGCAGCCAGAGACTAGCGGAATACAATGAGCAGTTCTTC. Protein: CASSQRLAEYNEQFF. The complete variable domain, with remaining parts taken from reference TRBV2 and TRBJ2-1, reads EPEVTQTPSHQVTQMGQEVILRCVPISNHLYFYWYRQILGQKVEFLVSFYNNEISEKSEIFDDQFSVERPDGSNFTLKIRSTKLEDSAMYFCASSQRLAEYNEQFFGPGTRLTVL.

The sample holds one count of this clone. This chain links TRBV21-1 with TRBJ2-7; TRBD2 was called by the table and not checked on the DNA. TRBV21-1 is reported as a pseudogene. The CDR3 totals 14 residues. In nucleotides, the CDR3 is TGTGCCAGCGCCTCCCCGGTAGCGGGACAACGATGGTACTTC. It is translated as CASASPVAGQRWYF.

The chain joins TRBV2 to TRBJ1-2, with D possibly TRBD1 on 5 matching bases. The V gene lost 6 bases and the J gene lost 5 bases, with 19 bases spanning the gap. This CDR3 region has 15 residues. CDR1 SNHLY and CDR2 FYNNEI come from the germline V gene. The CDR3 loop is CASSPMGGEQYGYTF. The CDR3 nucleotides are TGTGCCAGCAGCCCCATGGGAGGGGAACAATATGGCTACACCTTC. Looking up the rest from reference TRBV2 and TRBJ1-2 gives the full variable domain: EPEVTQTPSHQVTQMGQEVILRCVPISNHLYFYWYRQILGQKVEFLVSFYNNEISEKSEIFDDQFSVERPDGSNFTLKIRSTKLEDSAMYFCASSPMGGEQYGYTFGSGTRLTVV.

The V gene is TRBV6-6, the J gene TRBJ1-1; D unresolved. This CDR3 has 14 residues. Germline V CDR1 and CDR2: MNHNY, SVGAGI (reference sequence). V was trimmed by 2 bases and J by 3 bases, leaving 10 bases between them. The CDR3 loop reads CASSYPQRDTEAFF. CDR3 coding DNA: TGTGCCAGCAGTTACCCCCAGAGGGACACTGAAGCTTTCTTT.

The gene calls are TRBV21-1 and TRBJ1-2. TRBV21-1 is a recognized pseudogene. This CDR3 comprises 13 residues. This chain's CDR3 is CASTRVGGEGYTF. Written as DNA, the CDR3 is TGTGCCAGCACCCGGGTGGGGGGCGAGGGCTACACCTTC.

Notes on this clone: Different DNA sequences within this sample yield the same CDR3. The chain uses TRBV9 and TRBJ2-1; TRBD2 might be the D (6 bases). This CDR3 has 13 residues. Trimming stripped 2 bases from V and 5 bases from J, with 8 bases between. The germline gives CDR1 SGDLS, CDR2 YYNGEE. The CDR3 is CASSVGSDNEQFF. The CDR3 DNA follows: TGTGCCAGCAGCGTCGGGAGTGACAATGAGCAGTTCTTC.

CDR3 coding DNA: TGCGCCAGGACCCCACAGGGGCTGACCTCTGGGGCCAACGTCCTGACTTTC. This encodes CARTPQGLTSGANVLTF. The chain uses TRBV5-1 and TRBJ2-6; 7 bases match TRBD1. With V trimmed by 8 bases and J by 0 bases, 11 bases remained unmatched. CDR1 SGHRS and CDR2 YFSETQ come from the germline V gene. This CDR3 comprises 17 residues.

This rearrangement joins TRBV19 to TRBJ2-3; maybe TRBD2 (5 bases). The CDR3 totals 15 residues. The V gene lost 5 bases and the J gene lost 0 bases, with 12 bases spanning the gap. Germline CDR1 LNHDA, CDR2 SQIVND (reference sequence). CDR3 DNA: TGTGCCAGTAGTGGGCGGGCCACTAGCACAGATACGCAGTATTTT. Amino acids: CASSGRATSTDTQYF.

The chain carries TRBV27 and TRBJ2-7, with unresolved D. CDR3 length: 12 residues. V lost 6 bases and J 5 bases, leaving 11 bases between the germline ends. Germline CDR1 reads MNHEY; CDR2 reads SMNVEV (reference sequence). The CDR3 region is CASSGLGHEQYF. CDR3 coding DNA: TGTGCCAGCAGCGGGTTAGGGCACGAGCAGTACTTC.

The count of this clone is one. The chain is built from TRBV4-3 and TRBJ2-7; possible D gene TRBD2, 5 bases. CDR3 length: 11 residues. CDR1 and CDR2 (germline): LGHNA, YSLEER. V gave up 6 bases and J gave up 6 bases, with 9 bases separating them. For the CDR3, the DNA is TGCGCCAGCAGTCGAGGGTCCGAGCAGTACTTC. It translates to CASSRGSEQYF.

The genes are TRBV10-3 and TRBJ1-3, with D possibly matching TRBD1 (6 bases). Germline V gene sequence: CDR1 ENHRY, CDR2 SYGVKD. The CDR3 is 17 residues long. V was trimmed by 6 bases and J by 0 bases, leaving 18 bases between them. In DNA, the CDR3 is TGTGCCATCAGGCTGTTACAGGGCAGCGGCTCTGGAAACACCATATATTTT. Translated, it gives CAIRLLQGSGSGNTIYF.

This chain uses TRBV5-1 with TRBJ2-3; TRBD1 or TRBD2 may be the D gene (5 bases each). The CDR3 is made up of 19 amino acids. Per germline, CDR1 SGHRS and CDR2 YFSETQ. Deletions cut 0 bases from V and 4 bases from J, with 24 bases between. The chain's CDR3 is CASSLGLAGAQPRADTQYF. CDR3 sequence (DNA): TGCGCCAGCAGCTTGGGGCTAGCCGGCGCCCAACCCAGGGCAGATACGCAGTATTTT.

The rearrangement joins TRBV25-1 to TRBJ1-2; D possibly corresponds to TRBD1 (5 bases). The CDR3 runs to 17 residues. CDR1 and CDR2 (germline): MGHDK, SYGVNS. Trimming cost V 1 base and J 8 bases, with 23 bases left between them. This CDR3 is CASSEWGVTGELGGYTF. In nucleotides, the CDR3 is TGTGCCAGCAGTGAATGGGGAGTTACGGGGGAGCTGGGAGGCTACACCTTC.

This chain joins TRBV7-9 and TRBJ1-1, with TRBD1 as a possible D gene (5 bases). This CDR3 is built from 12 residues. Germline CDR1 is SEHNR and CDR2 is FQNEAQ (reference sequence). The V end was cut by 5 bases, the J end by 6 bases, with 10 bases between. The CDR3 coding sequence is TGTGCCAGCAGCCCGGGGGAGGCTGAAGCTTTCTTT. Amino acid sequence: CASSPGEAEAFF.

This sequence joins TRBV11-2 and TRBJ2-7, with TRBD1 identical over 8 bases. The junction had 3 bases not matched to a gene; V was cut back by 1 base and J by 4 bases. In germline, CDR1 is SGHAT, CDR2 FQNNGV. This CDR3 has 14 amino acids. CDR3 in amino acids: CASSLGQGRYEQYF. The CDR3 nucleotides read TGTGCCAGCAGCTTAGGACAGGGGAGGTACGAGCAGTACTTC. The complete variable domain, with remaining parts taken from reference TRBV11-2 and TRBJ2-7, reads EAGVAQSPRYKIIEKRQSVAFWCNPISGHATLYWYQQILGQGPKLLIQFQNNGVVDDSQLPKDRFSAERLKGVDSTLKIQPAKLEDSAVYLCASSLGQGRYEQYFGPGTRLTVT.

The V and J genes are TRBV18 and TRBJ2-7, with 9 bases aligning to TRBD2. The V gene end was trimmed by 0 bases and the J gene end by 2 bases; junction bases not matched to a gene: 8. This CDR3 spans 17 amino acids. Looked up from germline, CDR1 is KGHSH and CDR2 is LQKENI. CDR3: CASSPPVIGTSTYEQYF. CDR3 DNA: TGTGCCAGCTCACCACCAGTAATAGGGACTAGCACCTACGAGCAGTACTTC. Variable domain in full (rest from reference TRBV18 and TRBJ2-7): NAGVMQNPRHLVRRRGQEARLRCSPMKGHSHVYWYRQLPEEGLKFMVYLQKENIIDESGMPKERFSAEFPKEGPSILRIQQVVRGDSAAYFCASSPPVIGTSTYEQYFGPGTRLTVT.

The rearrangement links TRBV5-1 to TRBJ2-2; D unclear. The V end was cut by 0 bases, the J end by 1 base, with 4 bases between. Germline values: CDR1 SGHRS, CDR2 YFSETQ. CDR3 size: 14 residues. The CDR3 loop reads CASSLVQNTGELFF. The CDR3 coding sequence is TGCGCCAGCAGCTTGGTTCAGAACACCGGGGAGCTGTTTTTT.

The gene calls are TRBV29-1 and TRBJ2-2; D ambiguous. In germline, CDR1 is SQVTM, CDR2 ANQGSEA. V lost 7 bases and J lost 6, with 9 bases in between. The CDR3 is 11 amino acids. The CDR3 DNA is TGCAGCGCCCTTTGGGCCGGGGAGCTGTTTTTT. Translation gives CSALWAGELFF.

The genes are TRBV2 and TRBJ1-1; D remains unclear. The CDR3 loop spans 13 amino acids. The germline V gene encodes CDR1 SNHLY and CDR2 FYNNEI. Trimming stripped 10 bases from V and 5 bases from J, with 17 bases between. CDR3 in amino acids: CATRVPGWTEAFF. CDR3 bases: TGTGCCACAAGGGTTCCAGGATGGACTGAAGCTTTCTTT.

The chain recombines TRBV4-3 with TRBJ1-2, with 10 bases aligning to TRBD1. Per the germline V gene, CDR1 is LGHNA and CDR2 is YSLEER. The V and J ends lost 5 bases and 1 base, in that order; junction bases with no gene match: 10. This CDR3 has 17 amino acids. CDR3 DNA: TGCGCCAGCAGCGTAGGGACAGGGGTCCACAGTAACTATGGCTACACCTTC. It translates to CASSVGTGVHSNYGYTF.

The chain carries TRBV27 and TRBJ1-2; D may be TRBD1 (5 bases). The CDR3 length is 13 residues. Trimming stripped 5 bases from V and 4 bases from J, with 11 bases between. CDR1 is MNHEY, CDR2 SMNVEV, per germline (reference sequence). The CDR3 DNA reads as TGTGCCAGCAGTGATGGGGCTCCCTATGGCTACACCTTC. Protein product: CASSDGAPYGYTF.

Details on this clone: This sample also contains other DNA sequences that code for the same CDR3. The chain joins TRBV10-1 to TRBJ2-7; the D gene could be TRBD1 or TRBD2 (5 bases each). The germline V gene encodes CDR1 WNHNN and CDR2 SYGVQD (reference sequence). V was clipped by 0 bases and J by 7 bases, with 10 bases between them. The CDR3 has 13 amino acids. CDR3 sequence (DNA): TGCGCCAGCAGTGAGTCAAGGTGGGGGGAGCAGTACTTC. Its translation is CASSESRWGEQYF.

The genes are TRBV27 and TRBJ2-5, with unresolved D. The J call may be faulty, since TRBJ2-7 better matches the DNA end. The CDR3 has 12 amino acids. The germline V gene encodes CDR1 MNHEY and CDR2 SMNVEV (reference sequence). The CDR3 is CASSLWGYEQYF. CDR3 in DNA: TGTGCCAGCAGTTTATGGGGCTACGAGCAGTACTTC.

The chain has TRBV5-3 and TRBJ1-3, with a possible D match to TRBD1 (5 bases). TRBV5-3 is an ORF, and what it does is uncertain. The CDR3 is 18 amino acids. Deletions cut 0 bases from V and 3 bases from J, with 19 bases between. CDR3 nucleotides: TGTGCCAGAAGCTTGGTGGCCAGGGCGGCTCTCTGTGGAAACACCATATATTTT. Residues: CARSLVARAALCGNTIYF.

About this clone: The same CDR3 also results from other DNA sequences found in this sample. This chain uses TRBV27 with TRBJ2-7; no reliable D call. The germline V and J ends were trimmed by 3 bases and 6 bases, with 6 bases remaining between them. CDR3 length: 11 residues. Germline lookup yields CDR1 MNHEY and CDR2 SMNVEV (reference sequence). CDR3 in DNA: TGTGCCAGCAGTTTGGGGTTCGAGCAGTACTTC. It encodes CASSLGFEQYF.

This chain joins TRBV20-1 and TRBJ1-3; D unresolved. The CDR3 has 11 amino acids. Per the germline V gene, CDR1 is DFQATT and CDR2 is SNEGSKA (reference sequence). CDR3 sequence (DNA): TGCAGCCGGGCGGCTGGAAACACCATATATTTT. Its translation: CSRAAGNTIYF.

Remarks on this clone: Within the sample, other DNA sequences also encode this same CDR3. This rearrangement joins TRBV27 to TRBJ1-5; possible D gene TRBD1, 6 bases. CDR1 MNHEY and CDR2 SMNVEV come from the germline V gene (reference sequence). Trimming removed 2 bases at V and 4 bases at J, with 9 bases between. This CDR3 is 14 amino acids long. The CDR3 sequence is CASSLLGGNQPQHF. DNA for the CDR3: TGTGCCAGCAGTTTACTAGGGGGTAATCAGCCCCAGCATTTT.

As to this clone: This sample includes further DNA sequences coding for the same CDR3. This sequence joins TRBV29-1 and TRBJ2-1; TRBD1 aligns across 10 bases. Germline loops: CDR1 SQVTM, CDR2 ANQGSEA. The J segment lost 7 bases and the V segment lost 4 bases, leaving 1 base of the junction unmatched. CDR3 length: 12 amino acids. The CDR3 coding sequence is TGCAGCGTTGGGGACAGGGGTAATGAGCAGTTCTTC. Amino acids: CSVGDRGNEQFF.